Sequencing of this T cell receptor beta chain was carried out in a study of cytomegalovirus exposure and HLA in healthy donors. V lost 3 bases, J lost 2 bases, and 19 bases lay in between. The CDR3 loop spans 17 amino acids. Per germline, CDR1 LNHDA and CDR2 SQIVND (reference sequence). The table came from immunoSEQ multiplex PCR; TCRdb's copy has only in-frame clones and leaves some out. The sample lists under 110,000 clones; 88% were seen once. Source material: PBMCs. This sequence was found in a woman younger than 30 in good health and CMV-seropositive. The V and J genes are TRBV19 and TRBJ1-2, with a possible D match to TRBD1 (6 bases). The CDR3: CASSMGPGAPRNYGYTF. The CDR3 region has the DNA TGTGCCAGTAGTATGGGGCCAGGGGCCCCTCGGAACTATGGCTACACCTTC.